The T cell receptor beta chain under discussion was sequenced for a study of T cell repertoires in cytomegalovirus infection. Study overall: Public TCR beta signatures provided an indication of both CMV infection and a matching HLA type.

TCRdb processed the reads anew with MiXCR; each CDR3 protein has one entry. The table has 300,000 or so distinct CDR3 sequences, 9.6% seen once. Study-wide points: CMV-specific HLA-C-restricted TCR beta clonotypes dominated the ex vivo response.

At least ten counts were recorded for this clonotype. Its antigen is still unknown. The CDR3 totals 15 residues. The V segment lost 5 bases and the J segment 1 base; nucleotides outside the gene matches: 5. From germline, CDR1 is SQVTM and CDR2 ANQGSEA. The TCR sequence derives from a human donor in good health (CMV status not recorded). Some clones in this sample may be carry-over from other donors' samples. J is TRBJ2-3 and V is TRBV29-1; 11 bases are a match to TRBD1. Sequenced: PBMCs. Here the CDR3 reads CSVTGTGGGTDTQYF. The CDR3 DNA follows: TGCAGCGTTACCGGGACAGGGGGTGGCACAGATACGCAGTATTTT.